The clone carrying this T cell receptor beta chain was seen a single time. The CDR3 totals 13 residues. The V end lost 6 bases, the J end lost 4 bases, and 9 bases lay between the germline ends. This entry comes from a study of blood T cell repertoires in COVID-19. Study-level background: Samples taken during acute and convalescent COVID-19 were collected in the United States, Italy and Spain. Sample material is recorded as cDNA or gDNA derived from T cells, B-cell-depleted T cells, or PBMCs.

Source study methods: Researchers report that nucleated cell counts were estimated from reference gene primer amplification. Some clones are missing from TCRdb's copy, which holds only in-frame ones; the method was immunoSEQ multiplex PCR. V and J calls and clone size are copied from that table; D and trimming were computed from the DNA. The profile shows about 40,000 clones, roughly four fifths of them singletons. The chain links TRBV12-3 or TRBV12-4 to TRBJ2-2, with unresolved D. What was sequenced was peripheral blood. This receptor was obtained from a human donor with acute or convalescent COVID-19. The donor label of this sample is uncertain. CDR3 nucleotides: TGTGCCAGCAGGTACTCGGGCACCGGGGAGCTGTTTTTT. Translated, it gives CASRYSGTGELFF.